A single sample is the source of the 20 T cell receptor beta chains below, sequenced in a study of blood T cell repertoires in COVID-19. Profiled with immunoSEQ multiplex PCR; TCRdb holds only in-frame clones, not every one. The sample holds about 93,000 clones, more than 65% seen once. Material for sequencing was peripheral blood. The receptor set was obtained from a human donor in a cohort sampled during active COVID-19.

The rearrangement joins TRBV23-1 to TRBJ1-5, with 10 positions matching TRBD1. TRBV23-1 is assigned to the ORF class and has an uncertain function. The CDR3 runs to 20 residues. V was clipped by 2 bases and J by 6 bases; unmatched bases: 19. For the CDR3, the DNA is TGCGCCAGCAGTCAAACCCCTAAAAGTTTGGGACAGGGGATTCGTCAGCCCCAGCATTTT. It yields the protein CASSQTPKSLGQGIRQPQHF.

V is TRBV27 and J is TRBJ1-2; 7 nucleotides match TRBD1. The V gene's germline CDR1 is MNHEY and CDR2 SMNVEV (reference sequence). This CDR3 comprises 14 residues. J was trimmed by 2 bases and V by 5 bases; bases with no gene match: 5. In nucleotides, the CDR3 is TGTGCCAGCAGTCCACCGGGACAGAACTATGGCTACACCTTC. Protein product: CASSPPGQNYGYTF.

The chain has TRBV28 and TRBJ1-2; D ambiguous. V shed 3 bases and J shed 4 bases, with 9 bases lying between them. Germline CDR1 MDHEN, CDR2 SYDVKM. The CDR3 consists of 13 residues. The CDR3 is CASSFGDFYGYTF. The CDR3 DNA sequence: TGTGCCAGCAGTTTTGGAGACTTCTATGGCTACACCTTC.

The chain links TRBV28 to TRBJ1-2, with D possibly matching TRBD1 (5 bases). Deletions cut 3 bases from V and 8 bases from J, with 13 bases between. The length of the CDR3 is 13 residues. Per germline, CDR1 MDHEN and CDR2 SYDVKM. CDR3 region: CASSFLPGQGYTF. The CDR3 bases are TGTGCCAGCAGTTTCTTGCCAGGGCAGGGCTACACCTTC.

As DNA, the CDR3 is TGTGCCAGCAGCTTATCGAACTTGGGGGCCGAGACCCAGTACTTC. Translation: CASSLSNLGAETQYF. The chain is built from TRBV7-3 and TRBJ2-5; D is possibly TRBD1 (6 bases). The CDR3 is made up of 15 amino acids. Deletions cut 2 bases from V and 5 bases from J, with 15 bases between. Germline V gene lookup returns CDR1 SGHTA and CDR2 FQGTGA.

The chain has TRBV7-6 and TRBJ2-5, with D tentatively TRBD1 (6 bases). CDR3 length: 15 amino acids. The V end was cut by 2 bases, the J end by 3 bases, with 13 bases between. Germline V gene sequence: CDR1 SGHVS, CDR2 FNYEAQ. CDR3 region: CASSLPPSGEETQYF. The DNA for the CDR3 is TGTGCCAGCAGCTTACCTCCCTCAGGGGAAGAGACCCAGTACTTC.

The table lists this clone with a count of one. CDR3 sequence (DNA): TGTGCCAGCAGCCGATCTAGCGTCGCCTCCTACGAGCAGTACTTC. Translated: CASSRSSVASYEQYF. The chain has TRBV5-4 and TRBJ2-7; TRBD2 might be the D (6 bases). The V and J ends lost 4 bases and 0 bases respectively, with 14 bases between them. The germline V gene has CDR1 SGHNT and CDR2 YYREEE (reference sequence). The CDR3 spans 15 residues.

This clone appeared once. This chain uses TRBV5-4 with TRBJ2-3; D might be TRBD1 (5 bases). The CDR3 loop spans 16 amino acids. Looked up from germline, CDR1 is SGHNT and CDR2 is YYREEE (reference sequence). Trimming shortened V by 5 bases and J by 1 base, and 17 bases separated the two germline ends. CDR3 in DNA: TGTGCCAGCAGTCTCAGGGTTGTCGGTCGCACAGATACGCAGTATTTT. Protein sequence: CASSLRVVGRTDTQYF.

The V and J genes are TRBV5-1 and TRBJ1-1; possible D gene TRBD1, 6 bases. The CDR3 totals 15 residues. CDR1 is SGHRS, CDR2 YFSETQ, per germline. V dropped 0 bases and J dropped 4 bases, with 13 bases sitting between them. Here the CDR3 DNA reads TGCGCCAGCAGCTTGGCGGGCGGGGGCGGCACTGAAGCTTTCTTT. This gives the protein CASSLAGGGGTEAFF.

Note on this clone: One junction end does not reproduce the germline sequence, and a read error may be involved. The V and J genes are TRBV7-2 and TRBJ2-7; 9 bases match TRBD2. Germline V lookup: CDR1 SGHTA, CDR2 FQGNSA. The CDR3 totals 13 residues. CDR3 amino acids: CASSLAGVGEQYF. The CDR3 DNA follows: TGTGCCAGCAGTTTAGCGGGAGTCGGCGAGCAGTACTTC.

This clone was seen a single time. The chain joins TRBV5-6 to TRBJ2-1; 10 bases are shared with TRBD2. The junction had 5 bases not matched to a gene; V was cut back by 0 bases and J by 5 bases. Looked up from germline, CDR1 is SGHDT and CDR2 is YYEEEE. There are 16 residues in the CDR3. This CDR3 is CASSLAASGRHNEQFF. Here the CDR3 DNA reads TGTGCCAGCAGCTTGGCTGCTAGCGGGAGACACAATGAGCAGTTCTTC. The full variable domain, rest sourced from reference TRBV5-6 and TRBJ2-1, is DAGVTQSPTHLIKTRGQQVTLRCSPKSGHDTVSWYQQALGQGPQFIFQYYEEEERQRGNFPDRFSGHQFPNYSSELNVNALLLGDSALYLCASSLAASGRHNEQFFGPGTRLTVL.

The V gene is TRBV2, the J gene TRBJ1-1; 7 bases line up with TRBD1. Germline CDR1 and CDR2: SNHLY and FYNNEI. The J segment lost 4 bases and the V segment lost 4 bases, leaving 6 bases of the junction unmatched. The CDR3 covers 14 residues. The CDR3 spells CASSGQGLVTEAFF. In nucleotides, the CDR3 is TGTGCCAGCAGTGGACAGGGACTCGTCACTGAAGCTTTCTTT.

The chain employs TRBV5-4 and TRBJ2-2, with D possibly matching TRBD2 (6 bases). The V and J ends lost 4 bases and 4 bases respectively, with 20 bases between them. CDR1 and CDR2 (germline): SGHNT, YYREEE (reference sequence). This CDR3 comprises 17 residues. CDR3 in DNA: TGTGCCAGCAGCCCCGGTTTCGGAGCGGGCCCCACCGGGGAGCTGTTTTTT. Residues: CASSPGFGAGPTGELFF.

This sequence joins TRBV21-1 and TRBJ1-5; the DNA was not compared with TRBD1, the D call given in the table. TRBV21-1 is flagged as a pseudogene. The CDR3 consists of 15 residues. CDR3 bases: TGTGCCAGCAGCAAAGGAGGACAGGGTTGTCAGCCCCAGCATTTT. It yields the protein CASSKGGQGCQPQHF.

This chain connects TRBV18 to TRBJ2-2; no definite D call. Germline lookup yields CDR1 KGHSH and CDR2 LQKENI. V lost 3 bases to trimming and J lost 7 bases, with 6 bases between them. The CDR3 has 12 residues. CDR3 amino acids: CASSPSFGELFF. DNA of the CDR3: TGTGCCAGCTCACCTAGTTTCGGGGAGCTGTTTTTT. The entire variable domain, with the rest obtained from reference TRBV18 and TRBJ2-2, is as follows: NAGVMQNPRHLVRRRGQEARLRCSPMKGHSHVYWYRQLPEEGLKFMVYLQKENIIDESGMPKERFSAEFPKEGPSILRIQQVVRGDSAAYFCASSPSFGELFFGEGSRLTVL.

The chain carries TRBV11-2 and TRBJ2-7; tentatively, D is TRBD2 (6 bases). V was pared by 5 bases and J by 0 bases, with 17 bases between. Germline V gene data show CDR1 as SGHAT and CDR2 as FQNNGV. This CDR3 is built from 16 residues. As DNA, the CDR3 is TGTGCCAGCAGCCCGCGCGGGGCGGGTCTCTCCTACGAGCAGTACTTC. Translation: CASSPRGAGLSYEQYF.

The chain uses TRBV30 and TRBJ2-5; 10 positions match TRBD2. This CDR3 has 17 amino acids. Per the germline V gene, CDR1 is GTSNPN and CDR2 is SVGIG (reference sequence). V was clipped by 0 bases and J by 4 bases; unmatched bases: 11. CDR3 coding DNA: TGTGCCTGGAGTGTCCCGTTACTAGCGGGGATATCAGAGACCCAGTACTTC. Amino acid sequence: CAWSVPLLAGISETQYF. The full variable domain, completed using reference TRBV30 and TRBJ2-5, is SQTIHQWPATLVQPVGSPLSLECTVEGTSNPNLYWYRQAAGRGLQLLFYSVGIGQISSEVPQNLSASRPQDRQFILSSKKLLLSDSGFYLCAWSVPLLAGISETQYFGPGTRLLVL.

V gene TRBV19 combines with J gene TRBJ2-3, with 11 bases lining up with TRBD2. Germline V lookup: CDR1 LNHDA, CDR2 SQIVND (reference sequence). V lost 6 bases, J lost 2 bases, and 7 bases stayed unmatched. The CDR3 is made up of 16 amino acids. The CDR3 bases are TGTGCCAGTAGCCGACAGGGACTAGCGGACACAGATACGCAGTATTTT. It is translated as CASSRQGLADTDTQYF. The whole variable domain, remainder taken from reference TRBV19 and TRBJ2-3, is DGGITQSPKYLFRKEGQNVTLSCEQNLNHDAMYWYRQDPGQGLRLIYYSQIVNDFQKGDIAEGYSVSREKKESFPLTVTSAQKNPTAFYLCASSRQGLADTDTQYFGPGTRLTVL.

In its sample, this clone was seen a few times. The chain is built from TRBV7-3 and TRBJ1-1; D is ambiguous. The CDR3 is made up of 14 amino acids. Germline assignment: CDR1 SGHTA and CDR2 FQGTGA. Trimming stripped 1 base from V and 4 bases from J, with 10 bases between. CDR3 sequence reads: CASSLIWAGTEAFF. For the CDR3, the DNA is TGTGCCAGCAGCTTAATTTGGGCGGGCACTGAAGCTTTCTTT.

The chain joins TRBV6-5 to TRBJ1-3, with 8 bases identical to TRBD1. The V gene end was trimmed by 6 bases and the J gene end by 7 bases; junction bases not matched to a gene: 5. The CDR3 is made up of 13 amino acids. Germline CDR1 and CDR2: MNHEY and SVGAGI. The CDR3, as DNA: TGTGCCAGCAGAGGGCAGGGGGCCAACACCATATATTTT. Translation gives CASRGQGANTIYF.